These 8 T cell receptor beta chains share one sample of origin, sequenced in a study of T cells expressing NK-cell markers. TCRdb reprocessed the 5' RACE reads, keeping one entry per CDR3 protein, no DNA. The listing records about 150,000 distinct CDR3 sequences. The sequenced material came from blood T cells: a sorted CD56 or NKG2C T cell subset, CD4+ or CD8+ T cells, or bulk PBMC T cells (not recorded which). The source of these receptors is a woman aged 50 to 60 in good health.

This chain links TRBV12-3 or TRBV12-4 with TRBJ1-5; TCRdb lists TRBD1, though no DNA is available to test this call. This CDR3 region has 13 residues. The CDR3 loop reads CASSPQGNWPQHF.

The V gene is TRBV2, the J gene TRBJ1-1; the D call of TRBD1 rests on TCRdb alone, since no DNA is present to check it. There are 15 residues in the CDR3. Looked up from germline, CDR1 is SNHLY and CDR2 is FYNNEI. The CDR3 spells CASSEALGGNTEAFF.

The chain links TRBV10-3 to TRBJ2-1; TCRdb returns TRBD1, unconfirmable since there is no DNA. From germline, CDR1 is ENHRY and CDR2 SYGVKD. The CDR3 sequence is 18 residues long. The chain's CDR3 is CAISEPNKGETRWNEQFF.

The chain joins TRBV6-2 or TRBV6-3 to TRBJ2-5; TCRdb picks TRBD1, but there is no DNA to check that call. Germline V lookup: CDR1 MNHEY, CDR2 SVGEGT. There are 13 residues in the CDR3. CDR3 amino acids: CASNPRRRETQYF.

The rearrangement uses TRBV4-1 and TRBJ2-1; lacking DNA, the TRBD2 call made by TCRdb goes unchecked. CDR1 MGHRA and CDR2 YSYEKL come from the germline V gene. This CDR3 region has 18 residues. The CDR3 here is CASSPTYSGGTSLNGQFF.

The CDR3 is CASSRRGANGELFF. V gene TRBV11-3 combines with J gene TRBJ2-2; TCRdb names TRBD1, which stays unverified in the absence of DNA. This CDR3 region has 14 residues. In germline, CDR1 is SGHNT, CDR2 YENEEA.

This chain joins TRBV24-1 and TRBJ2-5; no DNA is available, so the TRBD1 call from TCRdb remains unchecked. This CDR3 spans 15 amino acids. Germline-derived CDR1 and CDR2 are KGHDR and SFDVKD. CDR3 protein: CATSDLGDSKETQYF.

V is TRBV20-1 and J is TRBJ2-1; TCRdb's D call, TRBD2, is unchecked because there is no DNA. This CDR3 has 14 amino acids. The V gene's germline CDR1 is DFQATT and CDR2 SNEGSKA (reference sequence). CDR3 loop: CSARATSGGNEQFF.